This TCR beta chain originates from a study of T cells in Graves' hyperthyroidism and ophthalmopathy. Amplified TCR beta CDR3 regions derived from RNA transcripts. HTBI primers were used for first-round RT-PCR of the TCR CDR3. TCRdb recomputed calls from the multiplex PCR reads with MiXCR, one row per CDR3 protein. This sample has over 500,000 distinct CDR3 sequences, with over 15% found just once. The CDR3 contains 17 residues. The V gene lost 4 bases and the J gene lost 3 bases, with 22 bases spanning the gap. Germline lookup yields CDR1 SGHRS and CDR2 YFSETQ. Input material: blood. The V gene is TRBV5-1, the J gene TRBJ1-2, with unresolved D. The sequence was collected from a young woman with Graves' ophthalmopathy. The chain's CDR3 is CASSGRPSGWAYYGYTF. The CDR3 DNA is TGCGCCAGCAGCGGAAGGCCATCGGGGTGGGCTTACTATGGCTACACCTTC. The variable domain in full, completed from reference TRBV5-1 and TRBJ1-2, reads KAGVTQTPRYLIKTRGQQVTLSCSPISGHRSVSWYQQTPGQGLQFLFEYFSETQRNKGNFPGRFSGRQFSNSRSEMNVSTLELGDSALYLCASSGRPSGWAYYGYTFGSGTRLTVV.